The next 9 T cell receptor beta chains were all read from a single sample in a study of blood T cell repertoires in COVID-19. Here immunoSEQ multiplex PCR was the method, and the copy in TCRdb shows in-frame clones only, minus some. The sample has roughly 200,000 clones; around nine tenths are singletons. Material: peripheral blood. The receptors derive from a man in his 60s who had recovered from COVID-19.

The chain combines TRBV5-1 with TRBJ1-6; maybe TRBD1 (6 bases). Germline assignment: CDR1 SGHRS and CDR2 YFSETQ. V lost 7 bases, J lost 7 bases, and 15 bases lay in between. This CDR3 spans 14 amino acids. DNA for the CDR3: TGCGCCAGCGCTTCAGGGGTAGGAAATTCACCCCTCCACTTT. Its protein is CASASGVGNSPLHF.

This clone came up a few times. V usage is TRBV28 and J usage is TRBJ2-7; TRBD2 matches 12 bases. V lost 6 bases and J lost 2; bases outside the gene matches: 14. This CDR3 has 18 residues. The germline V gene encodes CDR1 MDHEN and CDR2 SYDVKM. The CDR3 here is CASSRTSGMTGITYEQYF. As DNA, the CDR3 is TGTGCCAGCAGCCGGACTAGCGGGATGACGGGTATCACCTACGAGCAGTACTTC.

This chain links TRBV7-2 with TRBJ1-1; D is undetermined. V dropped 1 base and J dropped 2 bases, with 11 bases sitting between them. The germline gives CDR1 SGHTA, CDR2 FQGNSA. This CDR3 spans 15 amino acids. The CDR3 reads CASSLGPTSNTEAFF. The CDR3, as DNA: TGTGCCAGCAGCTTAGGACCGACAAGCAACACTGAAGCTTTCTTT.

This clone was recorded once. J is TRBJ1-5 and V is TRBV20-1; D is unclear. Germline lookup yields CDR1 DFQATT and CDR2 SNEGSKA (reference sequence). V gave up 0 bases and J gave up 11 bases, with 8 bases separating them. The CDR3 is made up of 11 amino acids. The CDR3 DNA reads as TGCAGTGCTAGAGATCCCCCAGCCCAGCATTTT. Translated, it gives CSARDPPAQHF.

The V and J genes are TRBV28 and TRBJ1-3; 7 bases map to TRBD1. The CDR3 has 14 amino acids. Trimming at V came to 6 bases and at J to 4 bases, leaving 6 bases not matched to a gene. Germline V gene lookup returns CDR1 MDHEN and CDR2 SYDVKM. CDR3 region: CASSLRGGGNTIYF. The CDR3 region has the DNA TGTGCCAGCAGCCTGCGAGGGGGCGGAAACACCATATATTTT.

The V call is TRBV2, the J call TRBJ2-7; 8 bases are shared with TRBD1. The CDR3 runs 14 residues. CDR1 is SNHLY and CDR2 is FYNNEI in the germline V gene. Unmatched junction bases numbered 3, after V lost 3 bases and J lost 2 bases. This CDR3 reads CASSENRGAYEQYF. The CDR3 DNA follows: TGTGCCAGCAGTGAGAACAGGGGGGCCTACGAGCAGTACTTC.

The chain employs TRBV6-6 and TRBJ1-4, with 8 bases that match TRBD1. The CDR3 is made up of 15 amino acids. The germline V gene encodes CDR1 MNHNY and CDR2 SVGAGI (reference sequence). The ends lost 2 bases at V and 6 bases at J; junction bases unmatched: 5. CDR3 bases: TGTGCCAGCAGTTACCAAACAGGGGGATATGAAAAACTGTTTTTT. This sequence encodes CASSYQTGGYEKLFF.

This clone showed up just once. The chain is built from TRBV7-3 and TRBJ2-1; 8 bases map to TRBD2. The V and J ends lost 5 bases and 8 bases, in that order; junction bases with no gene match: 14. CDR3 length: 16 amino acids. The germline CDR1 and CDR2 sequences are SGHTA and FQGTGA. The DNA for the CDR3 is TGTGCCAGCAGCCGGTTGGGGGGACTAGTTGCCGATGAGCAGTTCTTC. Encoded protein: CASSRLGGLVADEQFF.

This chain connects TRBV18 to TRBJ1-2, with D hard to call. V was cut by 0 bases and J by 0 bases, with 8 bases left in between. Germline V gene data show CDR1 as KGHSH and CDR2 as LQKENI. The CDR3 extends over 15 amino acids. In DNA, the CDR3 is TGTGCCAGCTCACCACCGGCCGGAGCTAACTATGGCTACACCTTC. This gives the protein CASSPPAGANYGYTF.